One sample yielded the 14 T cell receptor beta chains listed below, sequenced in a study of type 1 regulatory T cells. No antigen has been identified for these receptors. TCRdb ran MiXCR on the reads and lists one entry per CDR3 protein. The table records some 25,000 distinct CDR3 sequences, over 60% of them present only once. The sample consisted of cultured T cells, either the whole culture or a sorted T cell fraction (not recorded which). Subset noted: Tr1-enriched cell product generated in vitro against host alloantigens. The receptors were sampled from a human donor in good health.

The chain joins TRBV11-2 to TRBJ2-2, with a possible D match to TRBD1 (5 bases). Trimming took off 5 bases at V and 6 bases at J, with 13 bases between the two ends. This CDR3 contains 14 residues. Per the germline V gene, CDR1 is SGHAT and CDR2 is FQNNGV. The DNA for the CDR3 is TGTGCCAGCAGCCGGCTGGCCAGGGCCGGGGAGCTGTTTTTT. This sequence encodes CASSRLARAGELFF.

The chain is built from TRBV18 and TRBJ2-3; D is undetermined. Trimming removed 0 bases at V and 0 bases at J, with 10 bases between. Germline lookup yields CDR1 KGHSH and CDR2 LQKENI. The CDR3 is made up of 16 amino acids. The DNA of the CDR3 is TGTGCCAGCTCACCACCCGGCCGACTCAGCACAGATACGCAGTATTTT. It yields the protein CASSPPGRLSTDTQYF.

The rearrangement links TRBV27 to TRBJ2-5; 10 positions match TRBD2. CDR3 length: 15 residues. V was pared by 3 bases and J by 4 bases, with 5 bases of the junction left unmatched. Germline assignment: CDR1 MNHEY and CDR2 SMNVEV (reference sequence). The CDR3 here is CASSFQRGGRETQYF. The CDR3, as DNA: TGTGCCAGCAGTTTTCAGCGGGGGGGCCGAGAGACCCAGTACTTC.

This clonotype is labeled as medium-sized. This chain links TRBV7-2 with TRBJ2-7; TRBD1 is a possible D gene (6 bases). Germline assignment: CDR1 SGHTA and CDR2 FQGNSA. This CDR3 is built from 13 residues. The V end was cut by 3 bases, the J end by 4 bases, with 10 bases between. Here the CDR3 reads CASSFQGGYEQYF. The CDR3 coding sequence is TGTGCCAGCAGCTTTCAAGGGGGATACGAGCAGTACTTC.

The rearrangement uses TRBV5-1 and TRBJ2-7; 9 bases map to TRBD2. The CDR3 is 15 amino acids. V was clipped by 4 bases and J by 3 bases; unmatched bases: 8. The germline V gene encodes CDR1 SGHRS and CDR2 YFSETQ. The DNA of the CDR3 is TGCGCCAGCAGCCCGGTGACTAGCGGCAACTACGAGCAGTACTTC. Residues: CASSPVTSGNYEQYF.

The chain is built from TRBV4-1 and TRBJ2-1; 8 positions match TRBD1. There are 15 residues in the CDR3. Germline V gene data show CDR1 as MGHRA and CDR2 as YSYEKL. V was pared by 0 bases and J by 6 bases, with 4 bases of the junction left unmatched. The CDR3 DNA is TGCGCCAGCAGCCAAGACTGGGACAGGCCCAATGAGCAGTTCTTC. Protein sequence: CASSQDWDRPNEQFF.

The chain uses TRBV12-3 or TRBV12-4 and TRBJ1-1, with D unresolved. Deletions cut 7 bases from V and 1 base from J, with 10 bases between. The CDR3 extends over 13 amino acids. Here the CDR3 DNA reads TGTGCCAGCACCCTTAGTTGGAACACTGAAGCTTTCTTT. Protein sequence: CASTLSWNTEAFF.

The rearrangement uses TRBV5-4 and TRBJ1-1; 7 positions match TRBD1. V lost 6 bases to trimming and J lost 0 bases; unmatched junction nucleotides: 11. Germline V gives CDR1 SGHNT, CDR2 YYREEE (reference sequence). This CDR3 comprises 16 residues. CDR3 nucleotide sequence: TGTGCCAGCACCCCGGACAGGACGATAATGAACACTGAAGCTTTCTTT. It encodes CASTPDRTIMNTEAFF.

The chain joins TRBV5-6 to TRBJ2-5; 7 positions agree with TRBD2. Germline loops: CDR1 SGHDT, CDR2 YYEEEE. CDR3 length: 13 amino acids. Unmatched junction bases numbered 2, after V lost 4 bases and J lost 2 bases. CDR3 amino acids: CASSGRVQETQYF. For the CDR3, the DNA is TGTGCCAGCAGCGGGAGGGTACAAGAGACCCAGTACTTC.

This chain uses TRBV11-2 with TRBJ1-2, with D perhaps matching TRBD1 (5 bases). CDR3 length: 13 residues. Deletions cut 2 bases from V and 8 bases from J, with 12 bases between. CDR1 and CDR2 (germline): SGHAT, FQNNGV. CDR3 loop: CASSLSRGMGYTF. The CDR3 coding sequence is TGTGCCAGCAGCTTATCAAGGGGAATGGGCTACACCTTC.

This clonotype came up a few times. The gene calls are TRBV7-2 and TRBJ1-2, with TRBD1 identical over 7 bases. The trim removed 1 base at V and 5 bases at J, leaving 7 bases unmatched. CDR3 length equals 15 residues. Germline values: CDR1 SGHTA, CDR2 FQGNSA. The CDR3 nucleotides read TGTGCCAGCAGCTTAGACGACAGGGTAGGGTATGGCTACACCTTC. This sequence encodes CASSLDDRVGYGYTF.

The chain employs TRBV5-1 and TRBJ2-5, with D possibly TRBD1 on 6 matching bases. Germline V CDR1 and CDR2: SGHRS, YFSETQ. The CDR3 has 15 amino acids. The V end lost 2 bases, the J end lost 3 bases, and 14 bases lay between the germline ends. CDR3 protein: CASSFAGTPKETQYF. In nucleotides, the CDR3 is TGCGCCAGCAGCTTCGCCGGGACACCAAAAGAGACCCAGTACTTC.

The chain has TRBV9 and TRBJ2-7, with D tentatively TRBD1 (6 bases). V lost 5 bases, J lost 0 bases, and 24 bases lay in between. The CDR3 consists of 18 residues. Germline CDR1 is SGDLS and CDR2 is YYNGEE. DNA for the CDR3: TGTGCCAGCAGTAGAGACCGCCCCGGGACACCCGACTCCTACGAGCAGTACTTC. This sequence encodes CASSRDRPGTPDSYEQYF. The variable domain in full, with the rest retrieved from reference TRBV9 and TRBJ2-7, is DSGVTQTPKHLITATGQRVTLRCSPRSGDLSVYWYQQSLDQGLQFLIQYYNGEERAKGNILERFSAQQFPDLHSELNLSSLELGDSALYFCASSRDRPGTPDSYEQYFGPGTRLTVT.

This clonotype was observed a few times. The chain couples TRBV10-3 to TRBJ2-7, with TRBD1 matching 7 bases. There are 12 residues in the CDR3. Germline loops: CDR1 ENHRY, CDR2 SYGVKD. The trim removed 9 bases at V and 3 bases at J, leaving 5 bases unmatched. The CDR3 here is CAIGTDIYEQYF. The CDR3 DNA sequence: TGTGCCATTGGGACAGATATCTACGAGCAGTACTTC.